What follows are 28 T cell receptor beta chains derived from one specimen sequenced in a study of cytomegalovirus exposure and HLA in healthy donors. Some clones are missing from TCRdb's copy, which holds only in-frame ones; the method was immunoSEQ multiplex PCR. The table includes about 140,000 clones, 85% to 90% detected once. The sequencing sample was made of PBMCs. Receptor source: a man younger than 35 in good health and CMV-seronegative.

This chain links TRBV2 with TRBJ2-1; 7 nucleotides line up with TRBD2. Germline CDR1 and CDR2: SNHLY and FYNNEI. This CDR3 spans 17 amino acids. V dropped 0 bases and J dropped 0; count of bases not matched to a gene: 5. The CDR3 DNA is TGTGCCAGCAGTGAAGCGCTTCTAGCGGCCTCCTACAATGAGCAGTTCTTC. It encodes CASSEALLAASYNEQFF.

This clone appeared once. The rearrangement links TRBV7-7 to TRBJ2-5; D may be TRBD2 (6 bases). The germline V gene has CDR1 SSHAT and CDR2 FNYEAQ (reference sequence). CDR3 length: 13 residues. The V end lost 3 bases, the J end lost 5 bases, and 10 bases lay between the germline ends. CDR3 amino acids: CASSFTSMETQYF. CDR3 bases: TGTGCCAGCAGCTTCACTAGCATGGAGACCCAGTACTTC. The whole variable domain, remainder taken from reference TRBV7-7 and TRBJ2-5, is GAGVSQSPRYKVTKRGQDVTLRCDPISSHATLYWYQQALGQGPEFLTYFNYEAQPDKSGLPSDRFSAERPEGSISTLTIQRTEQRDSAMYRCASSFTSMETQYFGPGTRLLVL.

This clone was recorded once. This chain links TRBV6-6 with TRBJ1-5; the D gene is possibly TRBD1 (6 bases). Trimming pared 5 bases from V and 5 bases from J, leaving 19 bases between. The CDR3 consists of 16 residues. From germline, CDR1 is MNHNY and CDR2 SVGAGI (reference sequence). The CDR3 nucleotides are TGTGCCAGCAGTCAAAGACAGGCCGTTGGGGATCAGCCCCAGCATTTT. Translated, it gives CASSQRQAVGDQPQHF.

The chain has TRBV10-3 and TRBJ2-2; 12 bases are shared with TRBD1. Germline V CDR1 and CDR2: ENHRY, SYGVKD. CDR3 length: 16 amino acids. Trimming at V came to 2 bases and at J to 6 bases, leaving 4 bases not matched to a gene. The CDR3 nucleotides are TGTGCCATCAGTGAGCTGGGACAGGGGGCTGCCGGGGAGCTGTTTTTT. As protein: CAISELGQGAAGELFF.

J is TRBJ2-7 and V is TRBV19; 10 bases match TRBD1. CDR1 and CDR2 from the germline V gene are LNHDA and SQIVND (reference sequence). This CDR3 is built from 16 residues. After removal of 4 bases from V and 4 bases from J, the junction contained 10 bases not matched to a gene. CDR3 protein: CASSTKTGGSVYEQYF. DNA for the CDR3: TGTGCCAGTAGTACAAAGACAGGGGGCTCGGTGTACGAGCAGTACTTC.

This clone appeared once. The chain couples TRBV28 to TRBJ2-3; a weak D match, TRBD2 (6 bases). The V end lost 7 bases, the J end lost 2 bases, and 19 bases lay between the germline ends. Germline CDR1 and CDR2: MDHEN and SYDVKM. CDR3 length: 16 amino acids. DNA of the CDR3: TGTGCCAGCACCGCGGCGGGGCCCGCGGCCACAGATACGCAGTATTTT. The encoded protein is CASTAAGPAATDTQYF.

The V call is TRBV7-2, the J call TRBJ1-1; D is uncertain. This CDR3 is built from 14 residues. The V end lost 3 bases, the J end lost 0 bases, and 8 bases lay between the germline ends. Germline CDR1 reads SGHTA; CDR2 reads FQGNSA. The CDR3 region has the DNA TGTGCCAGCAGCTTTACAGCAATGAACACTGAAGCTTTCTTT. Amino acid sequence: CASSFTAMNTEAFF. Complete variable domain (other parts from reference TRBV7-2 and TRBJ1-1): GAGVSQSPSNKVTEKGKDVELRCDPISGHTALYWYRQSLGQGLEFLIYFQGNSAPDKSGLPSDRFSAERTGGSVSTLTIQRTQQEDSAVYLCASSFTAMNTEAFFGQGTRLTVV.

This clone occurred once. The chain has TRBV28 and TRBJ2-4, with D perhaps matching TRBD1 (6 bases). V lost 2 bases and J 8 bases, leaving 13 bases between the germline ends. From germline, CDR1 is MDHEN and CDR2 SYDVKM. This CDR3 has 14 residues. The CDR3 DNA reads TGTGCCAGCAGTTTAAACAGGGCCCTAGACATTCAGTACTTC. Translation gives CASSLNRALDIQYF.

The rearrangement uses TRBV7-9 and TRBJ1-3, with D possibly TRBD1 on 6 matching bases. CDR3 length: 13 amino acids. V lost 6 bases and J lost 2, with 8 bases in between. The germline gives CDR1 SEHNR, CDR2 FQNEAQ (reference sequence). In DNA form, the CDR3 reads TGTGCCAGCAGGACAGGAACTGGAAACACCATATATTTT. Translating gives CASRTGTGNTIYF.

This chain connects TRBV6-5 to TRBJ2-1; D is ambiguous. This CDR3 is 14 amino acids long. V shed 5 bases and J shed 6 bases, with 14 bases lying between them. Germline-derived CDR1 and CDR2 are MNHEY and SVGAGI. Here the CDR3 reads CASSTRFKPNEQFF. CDR3 nucleotides: TGTGCCAGCAGTACCCGCTTTAAGCCCAATGAGCAGTTCTTC.

V usage is TRBV5-1 and J usage is TRBJ1-2; no clear D. Germline V lookup: CDR1 SGHRS, CDR2 YFSETQ. The CDR3 extends over 14 amino acids. Trimming left V 1 base short and J 6 bases short, with 13 bases between. Here the CDR3 reads CASSLFAGNDGYTF. CDR3 coding DNA: TGCGCCAGCAGCTTGTTTGCGGGTAATGATGGCTACACCTTC.

This clone was seen a few times. The rearrangement links TRBV2 to TRBJ2-5; tentative D call: TRBD1 (8 bases). The CDR3 is 15 amino acids. Germline CDR1 reads SNHLY; CDR2 reads FYNNEI. The germline V and J ends were trimmed by 4 bases and 3 bases, with 15 bases remaining between them. The CDR3 DNA reads TGTGCCAGCAGTGTCGACAGGGGAGGGGAAGAGACCCAGTACTTC. Its protein product is CASSVDRGGEETQYF.

The V and J genes are TRBV18 and TRBJ1-1; D perhaps matches TRBD1 (5 bases). There are 15 residues in the CDR3. The V gene lost 1 base and the J gene lost 2 bases, with 11 bases spanning the gap. From germline, CDR1 is KGHSH and CDR2 LQKENI. This CDR3 reads CASSPLGGFNTEAFF. DNA for the CDR3: TGTGCCAGCTCACCACTCGGGGGGTTTAACACTGAAGCTTTCTTT.

This clone was counted many times. The chain uses TRBV6-1 and TRBJ2-2; no definite D call. Germline V gene lookup returns CDR1 MNHNS and CDR2 SASEGT. The CDR3 length is 15 residues. Trimming removed 4 bases from V and 3 bases from J, with 12 bases in between. This chain's CDR3 is CASSAEADYTGELFF. CDR3 DNA sequence: TGTGCCAGCAGTGCTGAGGCAGACTACACCGGGGAGCTGTTTTTT.

This chain joins TRBV10-2 and TRBJ2-6; 9 positions agree with TRBD1. The CDR3 loop spans 15 amino acids. V lost 8 bases, J lost 2 bases, and 4 bases stayed unmatched. The germline CDR1 and CDR2 sequences are WSHSY and SAAADI. The CDR3 loop is CASWGQGAGANVLTF. DNA for the CDR3: TGCGCCAGCTGGGGACAGGGAGCTGGGGCCAACGTCCTGACTTTC.

The chain is built from TRBV6-5 and TRBJ2-3; D may be TRBD2 (6 bases). The CDR3 is 16 amino acids. V was pared by 0 bases and J by 0 bases, with 10 bases between. The germline gives CDR1 MNHEY, CDR2 SVGAGI. CDR3 DNA sequence: TGTGCCAGCAGTTACTCTGGGAGGCCAAGCACAGATACGCAGTATTTT. Its translation: CASSYSGRPSTDTQYF.

The chain has TRBV6-5 and TRBJ1-5, with a tentative D call TRBD1 (6 bases). The germline V gene encodes CDR1 MNHEY and CDR2 SVGAGI. The CDR3 consists of 14 residues. Between the trimmed V and J ends, which lost 5 bases and 7 bases, there was a span of 15 bases. CDR3 sequence: CASSLEYRVQPQHF. Written as DNA, the CDR3 is TGTGCCAGCAGTCTAGAATACAGGGTCCAGCCCCAGCATTTT.

This chain connects TRBV5-1 to TRBJ2-3, with 7 bases aligning to TRBD1. The CDR3 runs 15 residues. The ends lost 4 bases at V and 0 bases at J; junction bases unmatched: 5. The germline V gene encodes CDR1 SGHRS and CDR2 YFSETQ. The CDR3 sequence: CASSLSTGSTDTQYF. In DNA form, the CDR3 reads TGCGCCAGCAGCCTCTCGACAGGGAGCACAGATACGCAGTATTTT.

The chain has TRBV27 and TRBJ1-1; D is perhaps TRBD1 (6 bases). The CDR3 runs 13 residues. V was clipped by 0 bases and J by 4 bases, with 6 bases between them. Per the germline V gene, CDR1 is MNHEY and CDR2 is SMNVEV (reference sequence). Written as DNA, the CDR3 is TGTGCCAGCAGTTTATCGGGGGCCACTGAAGCTTTCTTT. Amino acids: CASSLSGATEAFF.

The chain recombines TRBV6-5 with TRBJ1-1; D remains ambiguous. Between the trimmed V and J ends, which lost 0 bases and 6 bases, there was a span of 17 bases. Germline values: CDR1 MNHEY, CDR2 SVGAGI. This CDR3 spans 16 amino acids. CDR3 in amino acids: CASSYSGFDNHAEAFF. CDR3 bases: TGTGCCAGCAGTTACTCCGGGTTTGATAATCATGCTGAAGCTTTCTTT.

The V gene is TRBV27, the J gene TRBJ2-7, with D maybe TRBD2 (7 bases). The CDR3 contains 13 residues. Trimming took off 4 bases at V and 4 bases at J, with 11 bases between the two ends. Germline values: CDR1 MNHEY, CDR2 SMNVEV (reference sequence). CDR3 DNA: TGTGCCAGCAGTTCGGCGGGGGCGTACGAGCAGTACTTC. Protein product: CASSSAGAYEQYF.

The rearrangement joins TRBV6-1 to TRBJ2-1; no firm D call. Germline-derived CDR1 and CDR2 are MNHNS and SASEGT. V lost 4 bases to trimming and J lost 7 bases, with 20 bases between them. The length of the CDR3 is 16 residues. This CDR3 is CASSAVISPGNNEQFF. The CDR3 DNA sequence: TGTGCCAGCAGTGCCGTCATATCCCCAGGAAATAATGAGCAGTTCTTC.

The V gene is TRBV2, the J gene TRBJ2-3; possibly TRBD2 for D (5 bases). Germline CDR1 and CDR2: SNHLY and FYNNEI. The CDR3 runs to 12 residues. V dropped 8 bases and J dropped 2 bases, with 8 bases sitting between them. CDR3 amino acids: CASEGFTDTQYF. The DNA of the CDR3 is TGTGCCAGCGAGGGATTCACAGATACGCAGTATTTT.

Only a few counts were recorded for this clone. The gene calls are TRBV5-4 and TRBJ2-7, with D perhaps matching TRBD2 (6 bases). CDR1 is SGHNT and CDR2 is YYREEE in the germline V gene (reference sequence). The V end was cut by 2 bases, the J end by 1 base, with 10 bases between. The CDR3 loop spans 14 amino acids. The CDR3 DNA follows: TGTGCCAGCAGCTTTGTCGGGGGTTCCTACGAGCAGTACTTC. Translating gives CASSFVGGSYEQYF.

This chain links TRBV19 with TRBJ1-2; 8 bases fit TRBD1. The CDR3 has 14 residues. V gave up 10 bases and J gave up 5 bases; unmatched junction bases: 12. Germline CDR1 is LNHDA and CDR2 is SQIVND (reference sequence). The CDR3 reads CATETTTGVYGYTF. CDR3 nucleotide sequence: TGTGCCACCGAAACAACGACAGGGGTATATGGCTACACCTTC.

The J gene is TRBJ2-3, the V gene TRBV27; 9 bases map to TRBD2. V was pared by 3 bases and J by 0 bases, with 1 base of the junction left unmatched. CDR3 length: 15 residues. Germline V gives CDR1 MNHEY, CDR2 SMNVEV (reference sequence). The CDR3 sequence is CASSFLAGSTDTQYF. The CDR3 DNA follows: TGTGCCAGCAGTTTCCTAGCGGGAAGCACAGATACGCAGTATTTT.

The chain uses TRBV7-2 and TRBJ1-2, with 8 positions matching TRBD1. Germline-derived CDR1 and CDR2 are SGHTA and FQGNSA. V lost 6 bases to trimming and J lost 8 bases; unmatched junction nucleotides: 8. This CDR3 contains 13 residues. In DNA form, the CDR3 reads TGTGCCAGCAGTCGTGGACAGGGAACCGGCTACACCTTC. It translates to CASSRGQGTGYTF.

Here the CDR3 DNA reads TGTGCCAGCAGTTTACCCGGGACTAGCGGGATCAATGAGCAGTTCTTC. It codes for CASSLPGTSGINEQFF. The J gene is TRBJ2-1, the V gene TRBV27, with TRBD2 matching over 13 bases. J was trimmed by 6 bases and V by 2 bases; bases with no gene match: 4. CDR3 length equals 16 residues. The V gene's germline CDR1 is MNHEY and CDR2 SMNVEV (reference sequence).